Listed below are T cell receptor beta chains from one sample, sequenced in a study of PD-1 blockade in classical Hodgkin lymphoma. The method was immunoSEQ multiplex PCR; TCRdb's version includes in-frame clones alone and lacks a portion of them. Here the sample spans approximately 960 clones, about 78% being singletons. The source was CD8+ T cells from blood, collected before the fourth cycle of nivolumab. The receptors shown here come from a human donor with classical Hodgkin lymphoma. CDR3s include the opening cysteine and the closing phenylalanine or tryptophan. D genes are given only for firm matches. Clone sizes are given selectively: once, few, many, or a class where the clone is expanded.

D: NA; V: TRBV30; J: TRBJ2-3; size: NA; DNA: TGTGCCTGGAGTGGACTAGGCACAGATACGCAGTATTTT; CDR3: CAWSGLGTDTQYF
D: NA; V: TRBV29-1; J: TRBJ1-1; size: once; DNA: TGCAGCGCACAATTAGGGGGGACTGAAGCTTTCTTT; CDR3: CSAQLGGTEAFF
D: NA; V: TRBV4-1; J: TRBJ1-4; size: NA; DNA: TGCGCCAGCAGCCAAGTGGTGACTGCAACTAATGAAAAACTGTTTTTT; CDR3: CASSQVVTATNEKLFF
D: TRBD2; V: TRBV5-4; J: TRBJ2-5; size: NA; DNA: TGTGCCAGCAGCCTCCGGACTAGCGGGGGGACCCATCAAGAGACCCAGTACTTC; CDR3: CASSLRTSGGTHQETQYF
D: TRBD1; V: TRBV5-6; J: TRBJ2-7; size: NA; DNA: TGTGCCAGCAGCTTGGACAGGGGGTGGCCCTACGAGCAGTACTTC; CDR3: CASSLDRGWPYEQYF
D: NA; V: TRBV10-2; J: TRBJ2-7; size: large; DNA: TGCGCCAGCAGTGAAGGTTACGGGACTGGGGTTTCCGAGCAGTACTTC; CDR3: CASSEGYGTGVSEQYF
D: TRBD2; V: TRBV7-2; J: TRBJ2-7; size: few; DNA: TGTGCCAGCAGGTCCGGGACTAGCGGTTACGAGCAGTACTTC; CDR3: CASRSGTSGYEQYF
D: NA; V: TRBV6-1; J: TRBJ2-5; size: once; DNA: TGTGCCACCGGGGTCCCATTGGGGGCAGAGACCCAGTACTTC; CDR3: CATGVPLGAETQYF
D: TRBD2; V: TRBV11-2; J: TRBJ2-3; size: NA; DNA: TGTGCCAGCAGCCCGCTAGCGGGAGTACGCACAGATACGCAGTATTTT; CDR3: CASSPLAGVRTDTQYF
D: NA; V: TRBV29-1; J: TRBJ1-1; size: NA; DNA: TGCAGCGCACAATTGGGGGGGACTGAAGCTTTCTTT; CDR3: CSAQLGGTEAFF
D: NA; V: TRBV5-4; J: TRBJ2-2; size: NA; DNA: TGTGCCAGCAGCCCAGGGGCGGGGATCCTCACCGGGGAGCTGTTTTTT; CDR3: CASSPGAGILTGELFF
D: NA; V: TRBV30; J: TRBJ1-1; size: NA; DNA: TGTGCCTGGAGTGTACTGGACAAATTGAACACTGAAGCTTTCTTT; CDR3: CAWSVLDKLNTEAFF
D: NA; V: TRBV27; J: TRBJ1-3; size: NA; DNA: TGTGCCAGCAGTTTTGTCGGGGGTACTGGAAACACCATATATTTT; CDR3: CASSFVGGTGNTIYF
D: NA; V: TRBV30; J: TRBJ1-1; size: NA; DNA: TGTGCCTGGAGTGTAACAGGCACTGAAGCTTTCTTT; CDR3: CAWSVTGTEAFF
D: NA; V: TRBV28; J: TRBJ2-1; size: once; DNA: TGTGCCAGCAGATTTAAGCTGGGGCAGGCCTACAATGAGCAGTTCTTC; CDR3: CASRFKLGQAYNEQFF
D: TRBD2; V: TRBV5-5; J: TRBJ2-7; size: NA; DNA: TGTGCCAGCAGACGGACTAGCCTGGGCGAGCAGTACTTC; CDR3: CASRRTSLGEQYF
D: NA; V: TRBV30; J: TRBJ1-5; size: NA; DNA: TGTGCCTGGAGAGGGGCGGGCAATCAGCCCCAGCATTTT; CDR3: CAWRGAGNQPQHF
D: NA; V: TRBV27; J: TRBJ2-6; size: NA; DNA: TGTGCCAGCAGTTTGGTCTACTCTGGGGCCAACGTCCTGACTTTC; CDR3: CASSLVYSGANVLTF
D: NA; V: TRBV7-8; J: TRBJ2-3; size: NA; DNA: TGTGCCAGCAGCACCAGACGCGGGATCGGCACAGATACGCAGTATTTT; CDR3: CASSTRRGIGTDTQYF
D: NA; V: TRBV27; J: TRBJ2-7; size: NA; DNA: TGTGCCAGCAGCCGTAACTACGAGCAGTACTTC; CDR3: CASSRNYEQYF
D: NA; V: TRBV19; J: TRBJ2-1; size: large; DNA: TGTGCCAGTAGTATGATTCCTGGGGATGAGCAGTTCTTC; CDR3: CASSMIPGDEQFF
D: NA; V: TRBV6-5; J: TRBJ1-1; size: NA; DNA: TGTGCCAGCAGCGCCTTTTTCGTGACGGAAACTGAAGCTTTCTTT; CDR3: CASSAFFVTETEAFF
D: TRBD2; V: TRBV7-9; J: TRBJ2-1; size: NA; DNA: TGTGCCAGCCAAAACGTAGCGGGGGACCTCCCCTCCTACAATGAGCAGTTCTTC; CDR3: CASQNVAGDLPSYNEQFF
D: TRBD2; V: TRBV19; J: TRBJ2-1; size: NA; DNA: TGTGCCAGTATCGGGATGGCGGGAGCGCACAATGAGCAGTTCTTC; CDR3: CASIGMAGAHNEQFF
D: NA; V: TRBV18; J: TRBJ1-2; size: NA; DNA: TGTGCCAGCCAAAAGCCCCGGCCTGATGGCTACACCTTC; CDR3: CASQKPRPDGYTF
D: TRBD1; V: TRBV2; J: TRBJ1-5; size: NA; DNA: TGTGCCAGCAGACCCGGACAGGGACCTAGCAATCAGCCCCAGCATTTT; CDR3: CASRPGQGPSNQPQHF
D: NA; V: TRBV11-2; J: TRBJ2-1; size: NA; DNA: TGTGCCAGCAGCTTCCGTATGCCAGACTCCTACAATGAGCAGTTCTTC; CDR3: CASSFRMPDSYNEQFF
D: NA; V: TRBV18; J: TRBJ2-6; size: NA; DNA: TGTGCCAGCTCACCACCAAGCTCTGGGGCCAACGTCCTGACTTTC; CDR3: CASSPPSSGANVLTF
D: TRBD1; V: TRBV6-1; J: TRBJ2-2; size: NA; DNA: TGTGCCAGCGGTGGACAGGGTCACGGGGAGCTGTTTTTT; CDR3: CASGGQGHGELFF
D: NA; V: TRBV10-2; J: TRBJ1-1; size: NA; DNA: TGCGCCAGCAGACAGAACACTGAAGCTTTCTTT; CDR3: CASRQNTEAFF
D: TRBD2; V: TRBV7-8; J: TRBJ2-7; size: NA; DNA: TGTGCCAGTTTGGACGGGACTAGCGGGTTCGAGCAGTACTTC; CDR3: CASLDGTSGFEQYF
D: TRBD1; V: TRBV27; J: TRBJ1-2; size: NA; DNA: TGTGCCAGCAGTTTGGGGACAGACTATGGCTACACCTTC; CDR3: CASSLGTDYGYTF
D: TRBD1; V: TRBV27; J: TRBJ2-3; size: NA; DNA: TGTGCCAGCCGGGACAGGAGAAGCACAGATACGCAGTATTTT; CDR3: CASRDRRSTDTQYF
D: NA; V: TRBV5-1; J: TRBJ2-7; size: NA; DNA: TGCGCCAGCAGCTTGGACGGGCGGGGGCGCAACTGGCAGTACTTC; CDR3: CASSLDGRGRNWQYF
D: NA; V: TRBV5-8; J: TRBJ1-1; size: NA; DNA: TGTGCCAGCAGCCCCCCCATTTGGGGTATGAACACTGAAGCTTTCTTT; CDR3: CASSPPIWGMNTEAFF
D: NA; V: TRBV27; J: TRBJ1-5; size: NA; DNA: TGTGCCAGCAGTTTTGGAGCAGACAATCAGCCCCAGCATTTT; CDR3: CASSFGADNQPQHF
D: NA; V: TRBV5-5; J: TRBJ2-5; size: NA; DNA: TGTGCCAGCAGCTTAACCGACCAGGGCGTAGAGACCCAGTACTTC; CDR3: CASSLTDQGVETQYF
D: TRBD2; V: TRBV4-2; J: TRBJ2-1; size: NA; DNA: TGTGCCAGCAGCCCTGCGGGGGGCGCAGGCGATGAGCAGTTCTTC; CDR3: CASSPAGGAGDEQFF
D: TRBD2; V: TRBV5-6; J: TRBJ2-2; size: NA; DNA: TGTGCCAGCAGCTCTCACGTACTAGCGGAGTTACAGACCGGGGAGCTGTTTTTT; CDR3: CASSSHVLAELQTGELFF
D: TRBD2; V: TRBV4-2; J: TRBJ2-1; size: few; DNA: TGTGCCAGCAGCCAAGGTGTAGCGGGGGGATACAATGAGCAGTTCTTC; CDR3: CASSQGVAGGYNEQFF
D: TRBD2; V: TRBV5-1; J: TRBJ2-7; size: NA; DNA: TGCGCCAGCAGCTTGGGGCGGACTAGCGGGCATTACGAGCAGTACTTC; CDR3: CASSLGRTSGHYEQYF
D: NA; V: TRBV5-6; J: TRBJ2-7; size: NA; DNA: TGTGCCAGCAGCTTGTTCGGGGAGAAGTATGACGAGCAGTACTTC; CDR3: CASSLFGEKYDEQYF
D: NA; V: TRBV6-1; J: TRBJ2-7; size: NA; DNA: TGTGCCAGCATTGGCCACCTCTCCTACGAGCAGTACTTC; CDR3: CASIGHLSYEQYF
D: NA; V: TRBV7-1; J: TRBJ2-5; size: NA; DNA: TGTGCCAGTACAAACCGGGACGACAAGTACTTC; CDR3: CASTNRDDKYF
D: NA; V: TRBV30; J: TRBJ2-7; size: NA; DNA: TGTGCCTGGGACAGGAGCTCCTACGAGCAGTACTTC; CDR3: CAWDRSSYEQYF
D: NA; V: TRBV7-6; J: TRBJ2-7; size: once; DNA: TGTGCCAGCAGCTTACTTTCATCAACGGCGAGCTCCTACGAGCAGTACTTC; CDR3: CASSLLSSTASSYEQYF
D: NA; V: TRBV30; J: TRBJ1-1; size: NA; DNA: TGTGCCTGGAAAAATTTTTACACTGAAGCTTTCTTT; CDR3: CAWKNFYTEAFF
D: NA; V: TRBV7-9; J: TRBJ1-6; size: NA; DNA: TGTGCCAGCAGCTTAGTGCAGGGCCCGAATTCACCCCTCCACTTT; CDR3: CASSLVQGPNSPLHF
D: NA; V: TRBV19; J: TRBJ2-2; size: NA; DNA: TGTGCCAGTAGTATACCGTGGGGTGAAACCGGGGAGCTGTTTTTT; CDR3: CASSIPWGETGELFF
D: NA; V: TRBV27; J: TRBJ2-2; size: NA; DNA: TGTGCCAGCAGTTCCACCGGGGAGCTGTTTTTT; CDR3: CASSSTGELFF
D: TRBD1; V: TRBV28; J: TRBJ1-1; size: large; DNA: TGTGCCAACAAGAGGGCAGGGGGTAGTTTCACTGAAGCTTTCTTT; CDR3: CANKRAGGSFTEAFF
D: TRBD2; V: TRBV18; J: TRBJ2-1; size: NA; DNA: TGTGCCAGCTCATCCCGGGACTACGACAATGAGCAGTTCTTC; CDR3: CASSSRDYDNEQFF
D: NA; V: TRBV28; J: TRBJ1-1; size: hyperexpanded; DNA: TGTGCCAGCAGTCCCACGGGCCCTGAAGCTTTCTTT; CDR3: CASSPTGPEAFF
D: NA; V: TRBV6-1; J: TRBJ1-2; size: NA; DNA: TGTGCCAGCGTAGAATGGGGACTTTATGGCTACACCTTC; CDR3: CASVEWGLYGYTF
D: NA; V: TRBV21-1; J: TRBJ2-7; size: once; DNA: TGTGCCAGCAGCTTCCAGTGCGTCAGTTCCTCCTACGAGCAGTACTTC; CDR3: CASSFQCVSSSYEQYF
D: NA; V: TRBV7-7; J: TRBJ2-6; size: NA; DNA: TGTGCCAGCAGCCATCATAGAGTGCCACAAAGTCGGGCCAACGTCCTGACTTTC; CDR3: CASSHHRVPQSRANVLTF
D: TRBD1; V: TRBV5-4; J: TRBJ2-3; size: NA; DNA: TGTGCCAGCAGCTTGGAGGGACAGGGGGTCGATACGCAGTATTTT; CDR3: CASSLEGQGVDTQYF
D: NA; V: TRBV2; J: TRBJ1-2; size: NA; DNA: TGTGCCAGCAGTTCCCCCATTCTTTCGGACAGACCCTATGGCTACACCTTC; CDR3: CASSSPILSDRPYGYTF
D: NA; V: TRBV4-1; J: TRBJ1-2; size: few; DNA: TGCGCCAGCAGCCAAGATCTCTCTGGCAGCCGGGCCGGCTACACCTTC; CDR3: CASSQDLSGSRAGYTF
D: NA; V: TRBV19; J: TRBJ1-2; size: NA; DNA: TGTGCCAGTAGTATGGCAGCCAACTACTATGGCTACACCTTC; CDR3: CASSMAANYYGYTF